These T cell receptor beta chains were read from a single sample in a study of shared T cell receptors in the human thymus. Using immunoSEQ multiplex PCR, the repertoire was profiled, and TCRdb retains in-frame clones only, with some absent. The table shows 700,000 to 750,000 clones, with approximately 85% occurring only once. The same sample was also studied in work on human thymus T cells.

Source material: thymocytes. Source of these receptors: a girl under three years old with a congenital heart defect. The CDR3 runs from the conserved cysteine through the conserved F or W. D genes are given only for firm matches. The size field is filled for only some rows; it gives once, few, many or a size class.

V gene,clone size,D gene,J gene,CDR3 protein,CDR3 DNA
TRBV6-1,-,-,TRBJ2-1,CASNRLEVEFF,TGTGCCAGCAATAGACTGGAGGTCGAGTTCTTC
TRBV28,-,-,TRBJ2-7,CASSLPPPGGGIYEQYF,TGTGCCAGCAGTTTACCCCCCCCGGGCGGAGGCATATACGAGCAGTACTTC
TRBV6-1,-,-,TRBJ2-7,CASSEFAGSIYEQYF,TGTGCCAGCAGTGAATTTGCGGGGTCGATATACGAGCAGTACTTC
TRBV4-1,-,TRBD1,TRBJ2-1,CASSQPNPRDRESSYNEQFF,TGCGCCAGCAGCCAACCTAACCCCCGGGACAGGGAAAGCTCCTACAATGAGCAGTTCTTC
TRBV5-1,-,-,TRBJ2-7,CASSLVRRPGYEQYF,TGCGCCAGCAGCTTGGTTCGGCGGCCCGGTTACGAGCAGTACTTC
TRBV5-6,-,TRBD2,TRBJ2-5,CASSFIGGETQYF,TGTGCCAGCAGCTTCATCGGGGGGGAGACCCAGTACTTC
TRBV28,-,TRBD1,TRBJ1-1,CASTFPDRGWTEAFF,TGTGCCAGCACCTTCCCGGACAGGGGGTGGACTGAAGCTTTCTTT
TRBV7-9,few,-,TRBJ2-7,CASSLAGVGEQYF,TGTGCCAGCAGCTTAGCAGGGGTGGGCGAGCAGTACTTC
TRBV4-3,-,TRBD1,TRBJ1-1,CASSHPETGGRGAFF,TGCGCCAGCAGCCATCCCGAGACAGGGGGCAGAGGGGCTTTCTTT
TRBV7-3,-,TRBD2,TRBJ2-1,CASSSSGGGDNEQFF,TGTGCCAGCAGCTCTAGCGGGGGTGGGGACAATGAGCAGTTCTTC
TRBV6-5,-,-,TRBJ1-4,CASSYGGGSVEKLFF,TGTGCCAGCAGTTACGGCGGGGGAAGTGTTGAAAAACTGTTTTTT
TRBV6-1,once,-,TRBJ2-7,CASTRTIYEQYF,TGTGCCAGCACCCGAACAATCTACGAGCAGTACTTC
TRBV2,-,-,TRBJ2-7,CASSEGSSSSYEQYF,TGTGCCAGCAGTGAAGGGAGTTCGAGCTCCTACGAGCAGTACTTC
TRBV5-6,-,TRBD1,TRBJ2-2,CASSLDRGQIGELFF,TGTGCCAGCAGCCTCGACAGGGGGCAAATCGGGGAGCTGTTTTTT
TRBV6-5,few,-,TRBJ1-1,CASQNRVEAFF,TGTGCCAGCCAAAACCGGGTTGAAGCTTTCTTT
TRBV27,-,-,TRBJ1-6,CASSLQDSPLHF,TGTGCCAGCAGTTTACAGGATTCACCCCTCCACTTT
TRBV9,-,-,TRBJ2-2,CASSVEGQINGELFF,TGTGCCAGCAGCGTAGAAGGACAGATAAACGGGGAGCTGTTTTTT
TRBV5-1,-,-,TRBJ1-1,CASRSRPNTEAFF,TGCGCCAGCAGAAGCAGGCCGAACACTGAAGCTTTCTTT
TRBV5-4,-,-,TRBJ1-2,CASSLAAGHPLDGYTF,TGTGCCAGCAGCTTGGCCGCAGGCCACCCTCTGGATGGCTACACCTTC
TRBV27,few,TRBD1,TRBJ1-6,CASSARQGRNSPLHF,TGTGCCAGCAGTGCCAGACAGGGTAGGAATTCACCCCTCCACTTT
TRBV6-5,-,TRBD1,TRBJ1-5,CASSLDRGIQPQHF,TGTGCCAGCAGCCTTGACAGGGGTATACAGCCCCAGCATTTT
TRBV7-9,once,-,TRBJ2-2,CASSLFSRLTGELFF,TGTGCCAGCAGCTTATTTTCTAGGCTGACCGGGGAGCTGTTTTTT
TRBV9,-,-,TRBJ2-7,CASSPGEGPYEQYF,TGTGCCAGCAGCCCAGGGGAGGGTCCCTACGAGCAGTACTTC
TRBV5-1,-,TRBD1,TRBJ1-2,CAGPRGRGYTF,TGCGCCGGACCCAGGGGGCGAGGCTACACCTTC
TRBV28,-,-,TRBJ1-1,CASSWDLRAFF,TGTGCCAGCAGTTGGGACTTACGGGCTTTCTTT
TRBV7-9,-,-,TRBJ2-7,CASSWGPQASTYEQYF,TGTGCCAGCAGCTGGGGGCCCCAGGCCTCTACCTACGAGCAGTACTTC
TRBV29-1,-,TRBD2,TRBJ2-7,CSVGDLSGGDPYEQYF,TGCAGCGTTGGCGACCTTAGCGGGGGGGACCCCTACGAGCAGTACTTC
TRBV9,few,-,TRBJ1-2,CASSGWGGAIYGYTF,TGTGCCAGCAGCGGGTGGGGCGGGGCCATCTATGGCTACACCTTC
TRBV5-1,-,TRBD1,TRBJ2-2,CASSLGPRDRVVPGELFF,TGCGCCAGCAGCTTGGGGCCCCGGGACAGGGTAGTCCCCGGGGAGCTGTTTTTT
TRBV28,-,-,TRBJ1-4,CASRGSNEKLFF,TGTGCCAGCAGAGGGAGTAATGAAAAACTGTTTTTT
TRBV7-2,-,-,TRBJ1-1,CASSLVGGGDTEAFF,TGTGCCAGCAGCTTAGTGGGCGGCGGGGATACTGAAGCTTTCTTT
TRBV6-1,-,-,TRBJ1-1,CASSDRYIRLVNTEAFF,TGTGCCAGCAGTGACCGATATATCAGACTCGTGAACACTGAAGCTTTCTTT
TRBV14,-,TRBD2,TRBJ2-5,CASSQDGPSGGEKETQYF,TGTGCCAGCAGCCAAGATGGGCCTAGCGGGGGAGAGAAAGAGACCCAGTACTTC